The 27 T cell receptor beta chains given below trace back to one sample, sequenced in a study of vaccination effects on CD4 cells after COVID-19. Data came from immunoSEQ multiplex PCR; TCRdb stores just in-frame clones and leaves some out. Counted here are roughly 50,000 clones, 79% occurring once; the ten biggest clones make up around 6%. ViraFEST expansion of antigen-specific CD4+ T cells with viral peptide pools preceded sequencing. Culture lasted 10 days before CD4+ T cell isolation. Vaccinated participants had no history of SARS-CoV-2 infection and tested negative for nucleocapsid antibodies. Their antigens are not known. The sequencing used CD4+ T cells from PBMCs cultured with HCoV-OC43 spike peptides, collected before COVID-19 vaccination. Subset here: HCoV-OC43 spike overlapping peptide pool stimulation. The receptors were gathered from a human donor who received a COVID-19 vaccine.

The genes are TRBV19 and TRBJ1-5, with D unresolved. The V end lost 4 bases, the J end lost 0 bases, and 13 bases lay between the germline ends. There are 16 residues in the CDR3. CDR1 is LNHDA and CDR2 is SQIVND in the germline V gene (reference sequence). CDR3 sequence reads: CASSRQKLRSNQPQHF. CDR3 in DNA: TGTGCCAGTAGTAGGCAGAAATTACGTAGCAATCAGCCCCAGCATTTT.

The chain joins TRBV5-1 to TRBJ1-5; a weak D match, TRBD1 (5 bases). CDR3 length: 15 amino acids. The germline V and J ends were trimmed by 1 base and 1 base, with 9 bases remaining between them. Per germline, CDR1 SGHRS and CDR2 YFSETQ. DNA for the CDR3: TGCGCCAGCAGCTTGCAGGGACTAAGCAATCAGCCCCAGCATTTT. It yields the protein CASSLQGLSNQPQHF.

This clone has a single count. The V call is TRBV2, the J call TRBJ2-3; TRBD2 agrees at 7 bases. The junction had 6 bases not matched to a gene; V was cut back by 9 bases and J by 0 bases. The CDR3 totals 14 residues. The germline V gene encodes CDR1 SNHLY and CDR2 FYNNEI. For the CDR3, the DNA is TGTGCCAGGAGGATGCGGGGGAGCACAGATACGCAGTATTTT. The encoded protein is CARRMRGSTDTQYF.

The gene calls are TRBV6-5 and TRBJ1-4, with D possibly TRBD1 on 5 matching bases. The CDR3 is 14 amino acids. CDR1 and CDR2 (germline): MNHEY, SVGAGI. Deletions cut 7 bases from V and 3 bases from J, with 12 bases between. The CDR3 DNA reads TGTGCCAGCAAGCCGGGACTCTCTAATGAAAAACTGTTTTTT. This translates into CASKPGLSNEKLFF.

In its sample, this clone was seen a few times. The rearrangement uses TRBV6-5 and TRBJ1-5; D is undetermined. Trimming cost V 6 bases and J 5 bases, with 11 bases left between them. Germline V lookup: CDR1 MNHEY, CDR2 SVGAGI. This CDR3 region has 13 residues. The CDR3 here is CASRKTEDQPQHF. In DNA, the CDR3 is TGTGCCAGCAGGAAAACAGAGGATCAGCCCCAGCATTTT.

CDR3 region: CASSLQLGTSGGPLTDTQYF. CDR3 DNA: TGTGCCAGCAGCCTCCAGCTCGGGACTAGCGGGGGGCCCCTCACAGATACGCAGTATTTT. The V and J genes are TRBV9 and TRBJ2-3, with 15 bases aligning to TRBD2. The CDR3 consists of 20 residues. Trimming took 4 bases from V and 2 from J; bases not matched to a gene: 14. Germline assignment: CDR1 SGDLS and CDR2 YYNGEE. The full variable domain, completed using reference TRBV9 and TRBJ2-3, is DSGVTQTPKHLITATGQRVTLRCSPRSGDLSVYWYQQSLDQGLQFLIQYYNGEERAKGNILERFSAQQFPDLHSELNLSSLELGDSALYFCASSLQLGTSGGPLTDTQYFGPGTRLTVL.

This chain joins TRBV19 and TRBJ1-5; D might be TRBD1 (6 bases). Trimming left V 6 bases short and J 0 bases short, with 12 bases between. From germline, CDR1 is LNHDA and CDR2 SQIVND (reference sequence). CDR3 length equals 15 residues. CDR3 region: CASRQGEYSNQPQHF. CDR3 in DNA: TGTGCCAGTAGACAGGGAGAATATAGCAATCAGCCCCAGCATTTT.

The genes are TRBV6-5 and TRBJ1-2; D is unclear. In germline, CDR1 is MNHEY, CDR2 SVGAGI. V was pared by 6 bases and J by 6 bases, with 17 bases between. CDR3 length equals 14 residues. The CDR3 region is CASRGGRRRDGYTF. The CDR3 nucleotides are TGTGCCAGCAGGGGTGGGAGGAGGCGAGATGGCTACACCTTC.

The rearrangement links TRBV24-1 to TRBJ1-5; 7 bases align to TRBD1. V lost 3 bases and J lost 4; bases outside the gene matches: 5. This CDR3 spans 15 amino acids. CDR1 KGHDR and CDR2 SFDVKD come from the germline V gene. The CDR3 here is CATSDNTGVNQPQHF. The CDR3 nucleotides are TGTGCCACCAGTGATAACACAGGGGTTAATCAGCCCCAGCATTTT.

This clone was recorded once. This rearrangement joins TRBV9 to TRBJ2-1, with TRBD1 matching 7 bases. Germline V gene data show CDR1 as SGDLS and CDR2 as YYNGEE. This CDR3 contains 15 residues. After removal of 4 bases from V and 2 bases from J, the junction contained 6 bases not matched to a gene. Here the CDR3 reads CASSKADRTYNEQFF. As DNA, the CDR3 is TGTGCCAGCAGCAAGGCGGACAGGACCTACAATGAGCAGTTCTTC.

This chain links TRBV6-5 with TRBJ1-1, with D perhaps TRBD1 (6 bases). Germline V gene sequence: CDR1 MNHEY, CDR2 SVGAGI. Trimming pared 11 bases from V and 4 bases from J, leaving 20 bases between. The CDR3 is made up of 14 amino acids. CDR3 in DNA: TGTGCCGCCGGAACCGGACAGACCTTCACTGAAGCTTTCTTT. Translating gives CAAGTGQTFTEAFF.

The CDR3 here is CASSGRQGGSYEQYV. The DNA for the CDR3 is TGCGCCAGCAGTGGTCGACAGGGGGGGTCCTACGAGCAGTACGTC. The rearrangement joins TRBV10-2 to TRBJ2-7; 9 bases match TRBD1. V trimming: 4 bases; J trimming: 1 base; junction bases outside the gene matches: 5. The CDR3 spans 15 residues. Germline CDR1 WSHSY, CDR2 SAAADI.

The chain couples TRBV5-3 to TRBJ1-2, with D uncertain. TRBV5-3 is marked as an open reading frame, function uncertain. Trimming took 0 bases from V and 4 from J, leaving 7 bases between them. The CDR3 extends over 13 amino acids. For the CDR3, the DNA is TGTGCCAGAAGCTTGGACCCGCCCTATGGCTACACCTTC. This codes for CARSLDPPYGYTF.

The rearrangement joins TRBV7-2 to TRBJ2-3, with 10 positions matching TRBD1. V shed 0 bases and J 5 bases; nucleotides not matched to a gene: 5. CDR3 size: 16 residues. The germline gives CDR1 SGHTA, CDR2 FQGNSA. The CDR3 region has the DNA TGTGCCAGCAGCTTAGCCGGGACAGGGGCTGGAGATACGCAGTATTTT. Its protein is CASSLAGTGAGDTQYF.

The table lists this clone with a count of one. In DNA, the CDR3 is TGTGCCAGCAGCTCCTCGGCACTAACTCTAGCCAAAAACATTCAGTACTTC. This gives the protein CASSSSALTLAKNIQYF. The V and J genes are TRBV7-9 and TRBJ2-4, with D unresolved. The germline V gene has CDR1 SEHNR and CDR2 FQNEAQ (reference sequence). With 4 bases removed from V and 0 bases from J, the gap between germline ends came to 16 bases. The CDR3 spans 17 residues.

There are a few counts of this clone. The chain couples TRBV6-1 to TRBJ1-2; D is perhaps TRBD1 (6 bases). The V and J ends lost 2 bases and 5 bases respectively, with 9 bases between them. The CDR3 consists of 13 residues. Germline values: CDR1 MNHNS, CDR2 SASEGT. CDR3 sequence reads: CASSENGQYGYTF. CDR3 coding DNA: TGTGCCAGCAGTGAAAACGGACAGTATGGCTACACCTTC.

This chain joins TRBV5-1 and TRBJ2-1; 8 positions match TRBD1. J was trimmed by 8 bases and V by 4 bases; bases with no gene match: 8. The CDR3 has 14 amino acids. CDR1 SGHRS and CDR2 YFSETQ come from the germline V gene. The DNA for the CDR3 is TGCGCCAGCAGCCCAAGGACAGGGAACGATGAGCAGTTCTTC. Encoded protein: CASSPRTGNDEQFF.

The chain joins TRBV4-2 to TRBJ1-1; TRBD1 is a possible D gene (6 bases). In germline, CDR1 is LGHNA, CDR2 YNFKEQ. Deletions cut 0 bases from V and 0 bases from J, with 14 bases between. This CDR3 is built from 17 residues. The CDR3 DNA reads TGTGCCAGCAGCCAAGATCAAGGGGGTGCGTTGAACACTGAAGCTTTCTTT. Encoded protein: CASSQDQGGALNTEAFF.

The V and J genes are TRBV4-3 and TRBJ1-3, with a weak D call TRBD1 (6 bases). Germline CDR1 LGHNA, CDR2 YSLEER. V gave up 1 base and J gave up 0 bases, with 10 bases separating them. This CDR3 is 16 amino acids long. The CDR3 here is CASSQGGGLSGNTIYF. The DNA for the CDR3 is TGCGCCAGCAGCCAAGGAGGGGGGCTCTCTGGAAACACCATATATTTT.

The chain recombines TRBV6-6 with TRBJ2-7; TRBD2 is a possible D gene (7 bases). V was clipped by 7 bases and J by 9 bases, with 19 bases between them. Germline assignment: CDR1 MNHNY and CDR2 SVGAGI (reference sequence). The CDR3 has 13 residues. This chain's CDR3 is CASTPGGGAWQYV. The CDR3 nucleotides read TGTGCCAGCACCCCCGGAGGGGGGGCTTGGCAGTACGTC.

This chain connects TRBV24-1 to TRBJ2-4; 12 nucleotides line up with TRBD1. Germline-derived CDR1 and CDR2 are KGHDR and SFDVKD. Trimming took 3 bases from V and 6 from J; bases not matched to a gene: 2. The length of the CDR3 is 15 residues. For the CDR3, the DNA is TGTGCCACCAGTGATCCGGGACAGGGGGCAAACATTCAGTACTTC. It specifies CATSDPGQGANIQYF.

V gene TRBV3-1 (or the pseudogene TRBV3-2) combines with J gene TRBJ2-3; 9 bases map to TRBD2. Trimming removed 4 bases from V and 5 bases from J; junction bases left unmatched: 7. The CDR3 loop spans 15 amino acids. In germline, CDR1 is LGHDT, CDR2 YNNKEL (reference sequence). The CDR3 nucleotides read TGTGCCAGCAGCCTAGCGGGGGCCGGAGGAGATACGCAGTATTTT. Its protein product is CASSLAGAGGDTQYF.

The chain is built from TRBV23-1 and TRBJ2-7; D is unresolved. TRBV23-1 is an open reading frame whose function is uncertain. The CDR3 totals 15 residues. Between the trimmed V and J ends, which lost 8 bases and 2 bases, there was a span of 19 bases. Here the CDR3 DNA reads TGCGCCAGCCCCCCGAGTCCACATCCTCCCTACGAGCAGTACGTC. Translating it yields CASPPSPHPPYEQYV.

The chain couples TRBV7-2 to TRBJ2-2, with D perhaps TRBD1 or TRBD2 (5 bases each). The germline gives CDR1 SGHTA, CDR2 FQGNSA. The CDR3 has 16 residues. Trimming shortened V by 0 bases and J by 0 bases, and 8 bases separated the two germline ends. The CDR3 DNA reads TGTGCCAGCAGCTTAGCGGGACGCACGAACACCGGGGAGCTGTTTTTT. This encodes CASSLAGRTNTGELFF.

This clone was seen a few times. The same CDR3 is also encoded by other DNA sequences in this sample. This chain connects TRBV7-3 to TRBJ1-2; D is unclear. The length of the CDR3 is 14 residues. The germline V gene has CDR1 SGHTA and CDR2 FQGTGA. V was trimmed by 0 bases and J by 1 base, leaving 6 bases between them. The CDR3 here is CASSLTGSNYGYTF. The CDR3 region has the DNA TGTGCCAGCAGCTTAACGGGTAGTAACTATGGCTACACCTTC.

The chain has TRBV7-2 and TRBJ2-5; the match to TRBD2 covers 8 bases. Germline V gene data show CDR1 as SGHTA and CDR2 as FQGNSA. CDR3 length: 14 residues. The V segment lost 5 bases and the J segment 5 bases; nucleotides outside the gene matches: 7. The CDR3 loop reads CASSPGGVRETQYF. The DNA of the CDR3 is TGTGCCAGCAGCCCGGGGGGGGTTAGGGAGACCCAGTACTTC. The full variable domain, completed using reference TRBV7-2 and TRBJ2-5, is GAGVSQSPSNKVTEKGKDVELRCDPISGHTALYWYRQSLGQGLEFLIYFQGNSAPDKSGLPSDRFSAERTGGSVSTLTIQRTQQEDSAVYLCASSPGGVRETQYFGPGTRLLVL.

The V and J genes are TRBV4-1 and TRBJ2-3; 7 bases line up with TRBD1. The length of the CDR3 is 16 residues. Germline CDR1 is MGHRA and CDR2 is YSYEKL. Unmatched junction bases numbered 6, after V lost 0 bases and J lost 3 bases. In nucleotides, the CDR3 is TGCGCCAGCAGCCAAGATACGGAACAGGGGACAGATACGCAGTATTTT. Residues: CASSQDTEQGTDTQYF.